The 10 T cell receptor beta chains given below trace back to one sample, sequenced in a study of memory CD4+ T cells and cytomegalovirus serostatus (dated by TCRdb to the late 2010s). Single viable CD3+CD4+CD8-CD45RO+ cells were sorted as memory CD4+ T cells on a FACSAria II. Libraries were made using the immunoSEQ multiplex PCR assay. In TCRdb, the immuneACCESS table is reduced to in-frame sequences with V and J assigned. These tables do not hold every clone; where another copy was compared, an unresolved V gene accounts for under half, and the others remain unexplained. The sample table lists about 48,000 clones, about three quarters of them with a count of one. The top ten clonotypes cover about 0.73% of the sample. The sequencing sample was made of memory CD4+ T cells from blood. These receptors were taken from an adult in good health and CMV-seronegative.

The chain recombines TRBV7-2 with TRBJ2-2; 7 bases fit TRBD1. The ends lost 1 base at V and 3 bases at J; junction bases unmatched: 14. This CDR3 is built from 19 residues. CDR1 is SGHTA and CDR2 is FQGNSA in the germline V gene. CDR3 region: CASSLVAPATGWDTGELFF. Here the CDR3 DNA reads TGTGCCAGCAGCTTAGTAGCCCCGGCGACAGGGTGGGACACCGGGGAGCTGTTTTTT.

The gene calls are TRBV5-4 and TRBJ2-7; 7 nucleotides line up with TRBD2. The CDR3 spans 13 residues. Germline V CDR1 and CDR2: SGHNT, YYREEE (reference sequence). V was clipped by 4 bases and J by 3 bases; unmatched bases: 4. The CDR3 is CASSREGIYEQYF. The CDR3, as DNA: TGTGCCAGCAGCAGGGAGGGCATCTACGAGCAGTACTTC. The variable domain in full, completed from reference TRBV5-4 and TRBJ2-7, reads ETGVTQSPTHLIKTRGQQVTLRCSSQSGHNTVSWYQQALGQGPQFIFQYYREEENGRGNFPPRFSGLQFPNYSSELNVNALELDDSALYLCASSREGIYEQYFGPGTRLTVT.

This chain joins TRBV27 and TRBJ2-2, with TRBD1 matching over 7 bases. The junction had 6 bases not matched to a gene; V was cut back by 6 bases and J by 2 bases. Germline loops: CDR1 MNHEY, CDR2 SMNVEV (reference sequence). CDR3 length: 15 amino acids. The CDR3 here is CASRPGQTNTGELFF. CDR3 DNA sequence: TGTGCCAGCAGACCGGGACAGACAAACACCGGGGAGCTGTTTTTT.

This clone showed up just a few times. The V and J genes are TRBV5-1 and TRBJ2-7; the match to TRBD2 covers 8 bases. V shed 2 bases, J shed 4 bases, and the junction held 2 bases outside the gene matches. Germline V gene lookup returns CDR1 SGHRS and CDR2 YFSETQ. The CDR3 has 13 amino acids. CDR3 protein: CASSFTGGYEQYF. CDR3 DNA: TGCGCCAGCAGCTTCACGGGAGGGTACGAGCAGTACTTC. The full variable domain, completed using reference TRBV5-1 and TRBJ2-7, is KAGVTQTPRYLIKTRGQQVTLSCSPISGHRSVSWYQQTPGQGLQFLFEYFSETQRNKGNFPGRFSGRQFSNSRSEMNVSTLELGDSALYLCASSFTGGYEQYFGPGTRLTVT.

The rearrangement links TRBV11-2 to TRBJ2-7; D not resolved. The CDR3 is 14 amino acids. V lost 6 bases to trimming and J lost 3 bases, with 15 bases between them. The germline CDR1 and CDR2 sequences are SGHAT and FQNNGV. The CDR3 coding sequence is TGTGCCAGCAGTACCGGACGGGTGGTCTACGAGCAGTACTTC. This translates into CASSTGRVVYEQYF. Together with reference TRBV11-2 and TRBJ2-7, the CDR3 gives the full variable domain: EAGVAQSPRYKIIEKRQSVAFWCNPISGHATLYWYQQILGQGPKLLIQFQNNGVVDDSQLPKDRFSAERLKGVDSTLKIQPAKLEDSAVYLCASSTGRVVYEQYFGPGTRLTVT.

The chain recombines TRBV5-6 with TRBJ1-4, with D perhaps matching TRBD1 (6 bases). Germline lookup yields CDR1 SGHDT and CDR2 YYEEEE. The CDR3 runs to 16 residues. V was shortened by 5 bases and J by 8 bases, with 22 bases between the two germline ends. The chain's CDR3 is CASSKITGNRGEKLFF. CDR3 sequence (DNA): TGTGCCAGCAGTAAGATTACAGGGAACCGGGGAGAAAAACTGTTTTTT.

This clone was observed a handful of times. Here the CDR3 reads CASSEGGRGRGGYTF. The DNA for the CDR3 is TGTGCCAGCAGTGAAGGGGGGAGGGGGCGCGGTGGCTACACCTTC. This chain links TRBV6-1 with TRBJ1-2; 7 bases line up with TRBD1. Germline V lookup: CDR1 MNHNS, CDR2 SASEGT. Trimming cost V 1 base and J 7 bases; bases outside gene matches: 9. The CDR3 covers 15 residues.

The V gene is TRBV7-9, the J gene TRBJ1-5, with D uncertain. This CDR3 spans 14 amino acids. Per the germline V gene, CDR1 is SEHNR and CDR2 is FQNEAQ (reference sequence). V was trimmed by 3 bases and J by 4 bases, leaving 10 bases between them. For the CDR3, the DNA is TGTGCCAGCAGCTTCGGCTACGGAAATCAGCCCCAGCATTTT. It codes for CASSFGYGNQPQHF. Looking up the rest from reference TRBV7-9 and TRBJ1-5 gives the full variable domain: DTGVSQNPRHKITKRGQNVTFRCDPISEHNRLYWYRQTLGQGPEFLTYFQNEAQLEKSRLLSDRFSAERPKGSFSTLEIQRTEQGDSAMYLCASSFGYGNQPQHFGDGTRLSIL.

The chain uses TRBV6-1 and TRBJ1-4; TRBD1 matches at 9 bases. Germline CDR1 is MNHNS and CDR2 is SASEGT. J gave up 8 bases and V 7 bases, and 8 bases lay outside the gene matches. This CDR3 contains 14 residues. The CDR3 sequence: CASTGQGPSEKLFF. CDR3 coding DNA: TGTGCCAGCACGGGACAGGGACCCTCGGAAAAACTGTTTTTT.

CDR3 in amino acids: CASSVRSGDRELFF. CDR3 coding DNA: TGTGCCAGCAGCGTAAGGTCCGGGGACCGGGAGCTGTTTTTT. The rearrangement links TRBV9 to TRBJ2-2, with D perhaps given as TRBD1 or TRBD2 (5 bases each). Germline values: CDR1 SGDLS, CDR2 YYNGEE. The CDR3 extends over 14 amino acids. V was pared by 1 base and J by 9 bases, with 13 bases between. Filled out from reference TRBV9 and TRBJ2-2, the complete variable domain reads DSGVTQTPKHLITATGQRVTLRCSPRSGDLSVYWYQQSLDQGLQFLIQYYNGEERAKGNILERFSAQQFPDLHSELNLSSLELGDSALYFCASSVRSGDRELFFGEGSRLTVL.